A single sample is the source of the 17 T cell receptor beta chains below, sequenced in a study of hypomethylating agent response in myelodysplastic syndrome. TCRdb keeps only in-frame clones here, not all; method: immunoSEQ multiplex PCR. Among around 11,000 clones, about 83% were seen once, and the ten largest hold under 4.5%. The sample in question was bone marrow, obtained before or after starting hypomethylating agent treatment for myelodysplastic syndrome (not recorded which). These TCRs come from a human donor with myelodysplastic syndrome.

This clone occurred once. This chain connects TRBV7-9 to TRBJ2-7; tentatively, D is TRBD1 (6 bases). The CDR3 is 12 residues long. Germline CDR1 SEHNR, CDR2 FQNEAQ (reference sequence). The germline V and J ends were trimmed by 5 bases and 9 bases, with 14 bases remaining between them. The CDR3 DNA is TGTGCCAGCAGCGGGGGCCTCCCTGCGCAGTACTTC. This gives the protein CASSGGLPAQYF.

The chain employs TRBV27 and TRBJ1-2, with 9 bases aligning to TRBD1. After removal of 6 bases from V and 8 bases from J, the junction contained 7 bases not matched to a gene. The CDR3 loop spans 13 amino acids. CDR1 is MNHEY and CDR2 is SMNVEV in the germline V gene (reference sequence). In DNA, the CDR3 is TGTGCCAGCAGCTCCGGGACAGGGAACGGCTACACCTTC. It translates to CASSSGTGNGYTF.

This sequence joins TRBV7-2 and TRBJ2-4; a possible D gene is TRBD2 (6 bases). V was clipped by 5 bases and J by 1 base, with 9 bases between them. The length of the CDR3 is 14 residues. The V gene's germline CDR1 is SGHTA and CDR2 FQGNSA. CDR3 coding DNA: TGTGCCAGCAGCGGGACTGGCGCCAAAAACATTCAGTACTTC. As protein: CASSGTGAKNIQYF.

In DNA form, the CDR3 reads TGTGCCAGCAGACCTGACAACTCTGGGGCCAACGTCCTGACTTTC. It yields the protein CASRPDNSGANVLTF. V and J are TRBV2 and TRBJ2-6; no clear D. The CDR3 totals 15 residues. V was trimmed by 6 bases and J by 0 bases, leaving 9 bases between them. The germline V gene has CDR1 SNHLY and CDR2 FYNNEI.

This chain uses TRBV7-9 with TRBJ2-7; 7 bases align to TRBD2. Germline lookup yields CDR1 SEHNR and CDR2 FQNEAQ (reference sequence). Germline trimming cut 4 bases from V and 2 bases from J; bases unmatched to any gene: 5. The CDR3 totals 14 residues. CDR3 residues: CASSSPGLAYEQYF. As DNA, the CDR3 is TGTGCCAGCAGCTCCCCCGGACTAGCCTACGAGCAGTACTTC.

This clone was observed a few times. V gene TRBV7-8 combines with J gene TRBJ1-6, with D perhaps TRBD1 (5 bases). V was pared by 5 bases and J by 7 bases, with 12 bases between. Germline assignment: CDR1 SGHVS and CDR2 FQNEAQ. The CDR3 has 14 amino acids. CDR3 residues: CASSPQGLNSPLHF. CDR3 coding DNA: TGTGCCAGCAGCCCCCAGGGACTAAATTCACCCCTCCACTTT.

This chain connects TRBV5-1 to TRBJ1-5; D is undetermined. The CDR3 extends over 12 amino acids. The V end lost 0 bases, the J end lost 9 bases, and 7 bases lay between the germline ends. CDR1 is SGHRS and CDR2 is YFSETQ in the germline V gene. CDR3 coding DNA: TGCGCCAGCAGCTTGGCCGGTGGGCCCCAGCATTTT. It is translated as CASSLAGGPQHF.

The V gene is TRBV11-2, the J gene TRBJ2-5; 8 nucleotides line up with TRBD2. V dropped 2 bases and J dropped 2; count of bases not matched to a gene: 13. This CDR3 contains 18 residues. The V gene's germline CDR1 is SGHAT and CDR2 FQNNGV. The CDR3 reads CASSLPKAGGGPQETQYF. DNA for the CDR3: TGTGCCAGCAGCTTACCCAAGGCGGGGGGCGGCCCTCAAGAGACCCAGTACTTC.

The CDR3 nucleotides read TGTGCCTCCCAAGAGGTAAATGAAAAACTGTTTTTT. It yields the protein CASQEVNEKLFF. The chain joins TRBV30 to TRBJ1-4, with D unclear. Germline V gene lookup returns CDR1 GTSNPN and CDR2 SVGIG (reference sequence). This CDR3 has 12 amino acids. V lost 7 bases to trimming and J lost 5 bases, with 11 bases between them.

The chain carries TRBV5-1 and TRBJ2-7; no clear D gene. The CDR3 is made up of 11 amino acids. Per germline, CDR1 SGHRS and CDR2 YFSETQ. V shed 5 bases and J shed 3 bases, with 6 bases lying between them. The CDR3 protein is CASRGDYEQYF. The CDR3 nucleotides are TGCGCCAGCAGAGGTGACTACGAGCAGTACTTC.

The chain couples TRBV6-5 to TRBJ2-1; perhaps TRBD1 as D (7 bases). The germline V gene encodes CDR1 MNHEY and CDR2 SVGAGI. V lost 4 bases and J lost 7, with 20 bases in between. The CDR3 runs to 16 residues. The CDR3 coding sequence is TGTGCCAGCAGTTTGTCCACGGAGGGGGCGGGAAATGAGCAGTTCTTC. This sequence encodes CASSLSTEGAGNEQFF.

The V call is TRBV27, the J call TRBJ2-3, with 9 nucleotides matching TRBD1. Looked up from germline, CDR1 is MNHEY and CDR2 is SMNVEV (reference sequence). The CDR3 consists of 21 residues. The V gene end was trimmed by 7 bases and the J gene end by 2 bases; junction bases not matched to a gene: 25. The CDR3 DNA is TGTGCCAGCACGTGGCCCCCGCGTACAGGGGGCGGGGTAGCAAACACAGATACGCAGTATTTT. It codes for CASTWPPRTGGGVANTDTQYF.

This clone was counted a few times. The chain joins TRBV10-3 to TRBJ2-7; 8 bases line up with TRBD2. The CDR3 runs to 16 residues. The V and J ends lost 4 bases and 6 bases, in that order; junction bases with no gene match: 14. Germline CDR1 reads ENHRY; CDR2 reads SYGVKD. The DNA for the CDR3 is TGTGCCATCAGTGCAAGGGCAGCGGGAGAAGGCTCCGAGCAGTACTTC. Protein product: CAISARAAGEGSEQYF.

The CDR3: CASTQRVEETQYF. As DNA, the CDR3 is TGTGCCAGCACCCAGAGGGTAGAAGAGACCCAGTACTTC. The genes are TRBV7-9 and TRBJ2-5; D is perhaps TRBD2 (5 bases). V lost 7 bases and J lost 3, with 12 bases in between. The germline CDR1 and CDR2 sequences are SEHNR and FQNEAQ (reference sequence). This CDR3 comprises 13 residues. The variable domain in full, with the rest retrieved from reference TRBV7-9 and TRBJ2-5, is DTGVSQNPRHKITKRGQNVTFRCDPISEHNRLYWYRQTLGQGPEFLTYFQNEAQLEKSRLLSDRFSAERPKGSFSTLEIQRTEQGDSAMYLCASTQRVEETQYFGPGTRLLVL.

V is TRBV9 and J is TRBJ2-7; TRBD2 agrees at 11 bases. The CDR3 contains 17 residues. Germline V lookup: CDR1 SGDLS, CDR2 YYNGEE. Germline trimming cut 3 bases from V and 4 bases from J; bases unmatched to any gene: 12. The CDR3 nucleotides are TGTGCCAGCAGCGCAATTACTAGCGGGGGATATCAGTACGAGCAGTACTTC. Translating it yields CASSAITSGGYQYEQYF.

J is TRBJ2-5 and V is TRBV5-6; perhaps TRBD2 as D (5 bases). The V end lost 0 bases, the J end lost 3 bases, and 6 bases lay between the germline ends. Germline V CDR1 and CDR2: SGHDT, YYEEEE. The CDR3 contains 13 residues. CDR3 loop: CASSLVGEETQYF. The DNA for the CDR3 is TGTGCCAGCAGCTTGGTGGGAGAAGAGACCCAGTACTTC.

The chain combines TRBV2 with TRBJ1-6; D is perhaps TRBD1 (5 bases). This CDR3 region has 19 residues. The germline V gene has CDR1 SNHLY and CDR2 FYNNEI. Deletions cut 7 bases from V and 4 bases from J, with 26 bases between. CDR3 loop: CASILHDRDPSPYNSPLHF. Here the CDR3 DNA reads TGTGCCAGCATTTTACACGACCGGGACCCCAGTCCGTATAATTCACCCCTCCACTTT.